This TCR beta chain was sequenced for a study of memory CD4+ T cells and cytomegalovirus serostatus. Study outcomes and limitations: Repertoires predicted CMV serostatus with median bootstrapped AUC of about 0.96.

The sort gate was single viable CD3+CD4+CD8-CD45RO+ cells for memory CD4+ T cells. Germline lookup yields CDR1 SGHRS and CDR2 YFSETQ. Deletions cut 0 bases from V and 7 bases from J, with 12 bases between. The CDR3 contains 14 residues. A note on this clone: Its antigen is undetermined.

Repertoires were generated with immunoSEQ multiplex PCR, while TCRdb's copy carries only in-frame clones and drops some. The sample gives 70,000 to 90,000 clones, 75% to 85% of which show up once; around 2.6% is in the top ten. Sequencing input: memory CD4+ T cells from blood. The clonotype was recovered from an adult in good health and CMV-seropositive. The chain carries TRBV5-1 and TRBJ2-3; unclear D gene. The CDR3 is CASSLDWLGNTQYF. For the CDR3, the DNA is TGCGCCAGCAGCTTGGATTGGCTTGGAAATACGCAGTATTTT. The full variable domain, in which reference TRBV5-1 and TRBJ2-3 provide the parts outside the CDR3, is KAGVTQTPRYLIKTRGQQVTLSCSPISGHRSVSWYQQTPGQGLQFLFEYFSETQRNKGNFPGRFSGRQFSNSRSEMNVSTLELGDSALYLCASSLDWLGNTQYFGPGTRLTVL.